Listed below are T cell receptor beta chains from one sample, sequenced in a study of blood T cell repertoires in COVID-19. Sequenced by immunoSEQ multiplex PCR; TCRdb stores in-frame clones only, minus some. The repertoire consists of hundreds of thousands of clones, with nearly 90% occurring once and the leading ten covering approximately 4%. The sample taken for sequencing was PBMCs or T cells enriched from blood (not recorded which). These receptors came from a woman in her late teens or twenties with acute COVID-19. CDR3s leave out the opening cysteine and the closing phenylalanine or tryptophan. Clone size appears in some rows only: once, few, many, or a class for an expanded clone.

size	V	J	CDR3
-	TRBV9	TRBJ2-3	ASSDGAGGGYSQY
-	TRBV10-3	TRBJ2-7	AISDFRLAGEVGYEQY
-	TRBV9	TRBJ1-5	ASSGEGGNQPQH
-	TRBV5-1	TRBJ2-1	ASSRGVPGSYNEQF
once	TRBV14	TRBJ2-2	ASSRTEVNTGELF
-	TRBV5-1	TRBJ2-1	ASSPGGGRSAYNEQF
once	TRBV27	TRBJ1-2	ASSLTRGDGYT
-	TRBV20-1	TRBJ2-7	SARLDYEQY
-	TRBV28	TRBJ2-7	ASSVQGAGSYEQY
-	TRBV4-1	TRBJ2-6	ASSHGFSGANVLT